Below, 29 T cell receptor beta chains from the same sample are listed, as sequenced in a study of T cell responses to AZD1222 COVID-19 vaccine. The repertoire was sequenced with immunoSEQ multiplex PCR; TCRdb's copy has only in-frame clones and lacks some. Found here are around 100,000 clones, 88% of them singletons; the top ten hold more than 1.5%. This specimen was peripheral blood, taken on day 0 of AZD1222 vaccination. These receptors were collected from an adult in good health.

The V and J genes are TRBV27 and TRBJ2-3; 10 bases are a match to TRBD1. CDR1 MNHEY and CDR2 SMNVEV come from the germline V gene (reference sequence). The CDR3 contains 14 residues. With 3 bases clipped from V and 4 bases from J, the junction kept 1 base outside the gene matches. The CDR3 nucleotides are TGTGCCAGCAGTTTGACAGGGGGCGCAGATACGCAGTATTTT. Translation gives CASSLTGGADTQYF.

The chain has TRBV5-5 and TRBJ1-1; TRBD1 matches at 10 bases. The CDR3 sequence is 16 residues long. The germline gives CDR1 SGHKS, CDR2 YYEKEE (reference sequence). V was pared by 4 bases and J by 1 base, with 7 bases of the junction left unmatched. The CDR3 bases are TGTGCCAGCAGCATCGGGACAGGGGCTTCGAACACTGAAGCTTTCTTT. Protein sequence: CASSIGTGASNTEAFF.

The J gene is TRBJ2-5, the V gene TRBV4-3; TRBD2 agrees at 8 bases. The CDR3 loop spans 15 amino acids. With V trimmed by 0 bases and J by 10 bases, 10 bases remained unmatched. The germline V gene has CDR1 LGHNA and CDR2 YSLEER. CDR3 DNA: TGCGCCAGCAGCCAAGATTCCCGGGACGGGGGGGACCAGTACTTC. Its translation: CASSQDSRDGGDQYF.

This sequence joins TRBV25-1 and TRBJ1-2; 8 nucleotides match TRBD1. Germline V gene lookup returns CDR1 MGHDK and CDR2 SYGVNS. The V and J ends lost 5 bases and 8 bases, in that order; junction bases with no gene match: 7. The CDR3 is made up of 13 amino acids. In DNA form, the CDR3 reads TGTGCCAGCAGTCATTCAGGGGGCGGGGGCTACACCTTC. This codes for CASSHSGGGGYTF.

The V and J genes are TRBV19 and TRBJ2-2; the D gene is possibly TRBD1 (5 bases). CDR1 LNHDA and CDR2 SQIVND come from the germline V gene (reference sequence). Trimming stripped 3 bases from V and 4 bases from J, with 6 bases between. The CDR3 has 13 residues. This CDR3 reads CASSIQGTGELFF. CDR3 in DNA: TGTGCCAGTAGTATCCAGGGCACCGGGGAGCTGTTTTTT.

The J gene is TRBJ2-5, the V gene TRBV4-1, with no clear D. In germline, CDR1 is MGHRA, CDR2 YSYEKL. The CDR3 has 14 amino acids. Trimming shortened V by 0 bases and J by 4 bases, and 9 bases separated the two germline ends. The CDR3 loop reads CASSQDTDAETQYF. In nucleotides, the CDR3 is TGCGCCAGCAGCCAAGATACTGATGCAGAGACCCAGTACTTC.

This chain joins TRBV6-5 and TRBJ2-7; D might be TRBD1 (6 bases). Germline CDR1 is MNHEY and CDR2 is SVGAGI. There are 13 residues in the CDR3. V lost 7 bases to trimming and J lost 2 bases, with 12 bases between them. The CDR3 protein is CASNWDTAYEQYF. CDR3 DNA sequence: TGTGCCAGCAATTGGGACACCGCCTACGAGCAGTACTTC.

The chain recombines TRBV9 with TRBJ2-7; D is undetermined. Trimming left V 0 bases short and J 2 bases short, with 6 bases between. The CDR3 runs 13 residues. Germline V CDR1 and CDR2: SGDLS, YYNGEE. The CDR3 nucleotides read TGTGCCAGCAGCGTAGCCCATGCCTACGAGCAGTACTTC. It specifies CASSVAHAYEQYF.

V and J are TRBV10-3 and TRBJ2-5, with TRBD2 as a possible D gene (5 bases). Germline loops: CDR1 ENHRY, CDR2 SYGVKD. The CDR3 is 15 amino acids. V gave up 2 bases and J gave up 1 base, with 11 bases separating them. This CDR3 reads CAISEEQAAQETQYF. The DNA of the CDR3 is TGTGCCATCAGTGAGGAGCAAGCGGCCCAAGAGACCCAGTACTTC.

This chain connects TRBV27 to TRBJ2-7, with D maybe TRBD1 (6 bases). CDR3 length: 14 residues. Germline CDR1 and CDR2: MNHEY and SMNVEV (reference sequence). Trimming shortened V by 10 bases and J by 3 bases, and 19 bases separated the two germline ends. In nucleotides, the CDR3 is TGTGCCACTTCGCCGGGACATCCTCACTACGAGCAGTACTTC. As protein: CATSPGHPHYEQYF.

The V call is TRBV3-1 (or the pseudogene TRBV3-2), the J call TRBJ2-7; possibly TRBD2 for D (6 bases). Trimming pared 0 bases from V and 3 bases from J, leaving 21 bases between. Germline lookup yields CDR1 LGHDT and CDR2 YNNKEL (reference sequence). The CDR3 is made up of 18 amino acids. The CDR3 here is CASSQDGGWRPSDYEQYF. The CDR3 region has the DNA TGTGCCAGCAGCCAAGATGGAGGGTGGCGACCCAGCGACTACGAGCAGTACTTC.

This chain links TRBV28 with TRBJ1-3; no definite D call. Germline V gene sequence: CDR1 MDHEN, CDR2 SYDVKM. Trimming removed 4 bases from V and 4 bases from J, with 17 bases in between. This CDR3 comprises 16 residues. CDR3 DNA sequence: TGTGCCAGCAGTTCCCCAGACCATGGGCTGGGAAACACCATATATTTT. Protein sequence: CASSSPDHGLGNTIYF. The full variable domain, completed using reference TRBV28 and TRBJ1-3, is DVKVTQSSRYLVKRTGEKVFLECVQDMDHENMFWYRQDPGLGLRLIYFSYDVKMKEKGDIPEGYSVSREKKERFSLILESASTNQTSMYLCASSSPDHGLGNTIYFGEGSWLTVV.

V is TRBV12-3 or TRBV12-4 and J is TRBJ2-7; D remains unclear. The CDR3 consists of 13 residues. The V end lost 4 bases, the J end lost 2 bases, and 9 bases lay between the germline ends. CDR3 coding DNA: TGTGCCAGCAGTTCGGCAGCGCCCTACGAGCAGTACTTC. As protein: CASSSAAPYEQYF.

On this clone: This same CDR3 is encoded by further DNA sequences in the sample. V and J are TRBV29-1 and TRBJ2-3; D is uncertain. Germline CDR1 and CDR2: SQVTM and ANQGSEA. Between the trimmed V and J ends, which lost 2 bases and 0 bases, there was a span of 6 bases. This CDR3 has 13 residues. This CDR3 reads CSVEQTSTDTQYF. CDR3 nucleotides: TGCAGCGTTGAACAAACTAGCACAGATACGCAGTATTTT.

This chain links TRBV21-1 with TRBJ2-1; the D segment call TRBD2 is taken from the table without a DNA check. TRBV21-1 is recorded as a pseudogene. The CDR3 is made up of 17 amino acids. In DNA form, the CDR3 reads TGTGCCAGCAGCAAAGCGTGGCTAGCGGGAGTCAACAATGAGCAGTTCTTC. Protein sequence: CASSKAWLAGVNNEQFF.

The chain joins TRBV19 to TRBJ2-1; 13 nucleotides match TRBD2. The CDR3 covers 17 residues. V shed 4 bases, J shed 3 bases, and the junction held 6 bases outside the gene matches. Germline V gives CDR1 LNHDA, CDR2 SQIVND (reference sequence). The CDR3 loop reads CASSTTRLAGGYNEQFF. CDR3 DNA: TGTGCCAGTAGTACTACCCGACTAGCGGGAGGCTACAATGAGCAGTTCTTC. The full variable domain, its missing parts supplied by reference TRBV19 and TRBJ2-1, is DGGITQSPKYLFRKEGQNVTLSCEQNLNHDAMYWYRQDPGQGLRLIYYSQIVNDFQKGDIAEGYSVSREKKESFPLTVTSAQKNPTAFYLCASSTTRLAGGYNEQFFGPGTRLTVL.

The V and J genes are TRBV2 and TRBJ1-1; D call uncertain. Germline CDR1 SNHLY, CDR2 FYNNEI. CDR3 length: 13 residues. Trimming left V 4 bases short and J 1 base short, with 7 bases between. CDR3 sequence (DNA): TGTGCCAGCAGTGCAGAGTCGAACACTGAAGCTTTCTTT. Encoded protein: CASSAESNTEAFF. The variable domain in full, completed from reference TRBV2 and TRBJ1-1, reads EPEVTQTPSHQVTQMGQEVILRCVPISNHLYFYWYRQILGQKVEFLVSFYNNEISEKSEIFDDQFSVERPDGSNFTLKIRSTKLEDSAMYFCASSAESNTEAFFGQGTRLTVV.

The rearrangement uses TRBV6-5 and TRBJ1-3; D call uncertain. The V gene lost 6 bases and the J gene lost 6 bases, with 12 bases spanning the gap. Germline V lookup: CDR1 MNHEY, CDR2 SVGAGI. The CDR3 has 13 amino acids. CDR3 nucleotide sequence: TGTGCCAGCAGGGGGTCGGGATTAAACACCATATATTTT. Translating it yields CASRGSGLNTIYF.

The chain is built from TRBV7-2 and TRBJ1-1, with no clear D. V was shortened by 4 bases and J by 1 base, with 7 bases between the two germline ends. Germline V lookup: CDR1 SGHTA, CDR2 FQGNSA. This CDR3 is built from 13 residues. CDR3 bases: TGTGCCAGCAGCTACCAAAAGAACACTGAAGCTTTCTTT. It specifies CASSYQKNTEAFF.

V and J are TRBV9 and TRBJ2-1; a possible D gene is TRBD2 (6 bases). The CDR3 consists of 15 residues. CDR1 is SGDLS and CDR2 is YYNGEE in the germline V gene. V gave up 0 bases and J gave up 4 bases, with 11 bases separating them. In nucleotides, the CDR3 is TGTGCCAGCAGCGTAGGAGGACTAAGGTACAATGAGCAGTTCTTC. Translation gives CASSVGGLRYNEQFF.

The chain recombines TRBV19 with TRBJ1-4; no definite D call. Germline V gene data show CDR1 as LNHDA and CDR2 as SQIVND (reference sequence). Trimming removed 0 bases from V and 7 bases from J, with 15 bases in between. The CDR3 covers 16 residues. CDR3 residues: CASSIDLRGVREKLFF. CDR3 sequence (DNA): TGTGCCAGTAGTATAGATCTTCGGGGAGTCCGTGAAAAACTGTTTTTT.

The chain employs TRBV28 and TRBJ2-3, with 7 bases matching TRBD2. Germline loops: CDR1 MDHEN, CDR2 SYDVKM. There are 18 residues in the CDR3. The V gene end was trimmed by 4 bases and the J gene end by 0 bases; junction bases not matched to a gene: 13. In nucleotides, the CDR3 is TGTGCCAGCAGTTCGGGGGAACGACTAGCTACCAGCACAGATACGCAGTATTTT. The encoded protein is CASSSGERLATSTDTQYF.

The gene calls are TRBV19 and TRBJ2-5; 12 bases are shared with TRBD1. CDR3 size: 13 residues. Germline CDR1 is LNHDA and CDR2 is SQIVND (reference sequence). CDR3 residues: CAAGTGGRETQYF. For the CDR3, the DNA is TGTGCAGCCGGGACAGGGGGCCGAGAGACCCAGTACTTC.

This chain uses TRBV13 with TRBJ1-1; D gene unclear. Germline V gene data show CDR1 as PRHDT and CDR2 as FYEKMQ (reference sequence). The V gene lost 2 bases and the J gene lost 3 bases, with 7 bases spanning the gap. The CDR3 contains 13 residues. The CDR3 bases are TGTGCCAGCAGCTTAAGTATGTACACTGAAGCTTTCTTT. Encoded protein: CASSLSMYTEAFF.

Remarks on this clone: The same CDR3 arises from other DNA sequences in this sample as well. This rearrangement joins TRBV3-1 (or the pseudogene TRBV3-2) to TRBJ2-7; 9 bases map to TRBD1. The CDR3 has 15 residues. V gave up 4 bases and J gave up 3 bases; unmatched junction bases: 7. CDR1 LGHDT and CDR2 YNNKEL come from the germline V gene (reference sequence). CDR3 protein: CASSPPGQGGYEQYF. The CDR3 nucleotides read TGTGCCAGCAGCCCGCCGGGACAGGGCGGCTACGAGCAGTACTTC.

The rearrangement links TRBV29-1 to TRBJ2-2, with unresolved D. V lost 4 bases, J lost 0 bases, and 6 bases lay in between. CDR1 and CDR2 (germline): SQVTM, ANQGSEA. The CDR3 has 13 residues. CDR3 in amino acids: CSVGPPNTGELFF. For the CDR3, the DNA is TGCAGCGTTGGGCCACCGAACACCGGGGAGCTGTTTTTT.

The chain combines TRBV18 with TRBJ1-6; D unclear. Looked up from germline, CDR1 is KGHSH and CDR2 is LQKENI. This CDR3 has 14 amino acids. V was clipped by 1 base and J by 8 bases, with 9 bases between them. Here the CDR3 DNA reads TGTGCCAGCTCACCACGGGGAAAGGATTCACCCCTCCACTTT. This encodes CASSPRGKDSPLHF.

This clone was counted only a few times. V usage is TRBV7-9 and J usage is TRBJ2-7; 8 bases map to TRBD1. Germline V gene data show CDR1 as SEHNR and CDR2 as FQNEAQ (reference sequence). V was pared by 1 base and J by 0 bases, with 5 bases of the junction left unmatched. This CDR3 contains 16 residues. The CDR3: CASSLEQGGSSYEQYF. The CDR3, as DNA: TGTGCCAGCAGCTTAGAACAGGGGGGATCCTCCTACGAGCAGTACTTC.

V and J are TRBV5-6 and TRBJ1-1; no reliable D call. This CDR3 is built from 15 residues. In germline, CDR1 is SGHDT, CDR2 YYEEEE. V dropped 2 bases and J dropped 6 bases, with 17 bases sitting between them. Written as DNA, the CDR3 is TGTGCCAGCAGCTTATTGACCCAAGACATTCCTGAAGCTTTCTTT. This codes for CASSLLTQDIPEAFF.